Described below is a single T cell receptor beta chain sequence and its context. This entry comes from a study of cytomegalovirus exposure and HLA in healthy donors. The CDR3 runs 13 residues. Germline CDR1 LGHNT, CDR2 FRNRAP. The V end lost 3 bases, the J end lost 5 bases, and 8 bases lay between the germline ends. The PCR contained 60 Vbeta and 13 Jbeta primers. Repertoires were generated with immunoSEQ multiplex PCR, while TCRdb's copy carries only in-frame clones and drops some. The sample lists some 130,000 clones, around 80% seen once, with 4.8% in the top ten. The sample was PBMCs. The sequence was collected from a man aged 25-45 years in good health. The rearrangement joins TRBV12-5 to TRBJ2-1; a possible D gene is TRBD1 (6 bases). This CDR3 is CASGFGTHNEQFF. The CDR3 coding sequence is TGTGCTAGTGGTTTTGGGACACACAATGAGCAGTTCTTC.